The clone carrying this T cell receptor (beta chain) was found a few times. The antigen remains undetermined. This sample is part of a study of regulatory T cells in long-lasting Graves disease. Study overall: Antithyroid drugs had been taken by newly diagnosed Graves' patients for under 3 months. Study-level points and caveats: Researchers reported studying only peripheral blood, not thyroid tissue.

Time point here: newly diagnosed GD, antithyroid drugs for less than 3 months. The TCR library was made from RNA that had been extracted from PBMCs in TRIzol. Patients were enrolled at an endocrinology department in Xi'an, China. Germline V CDR1 and CDR2: SQVTM, ANQGSEA. Deletions cut 4 bases from V and 0 bases from J, with 9 bases between. This CDR3 spans 13 amino acids. Building of the TCR beta libraries involved iRepertoire HTBI primers and Arm-PCR of CDR3 regions. TCRdb redid the calling of the multiplex PCR reads with MiXCR, one entry per CDR3 protein. Of around 480,000 distinct CDR3 sequences in the sample, 15% to 20% were seen once. The sample was also linked to a second study, of T cells in Graves' hyperthyroidism and ophthalmopathy. That study adds: Ophthalmopathy prediction by the model preceded onset by a median 6.5 months.

This rearrangement joins TRBV29-1 to TRBJ1-2, with D unresolved. Sample: peripheral blood mononuclear cells (PBMCs), taken at new diagnosis, from a patient treated with antithyroid drugs. The TCR was taken from a woman aged 35-65 years with Graves disease. The CDR3 sequence: CSVVTYPNYGYTF. DNA for the CDR3: TGCAGCGTTGTGACCTATCCTAACTATGGCTACACCTTC.